Listed below are T cell receptor beta chains from one sample, sequenced in a study of response to subunit inactivated influenza vaccine. TCRdb fed the RT-PCR reads into MiXCR, producing one record per CDR3 protein. The sample shows around 570,000 distinct CDR3 sequences, 7.6% of them seen only once. This specimen consisted of PBMCs from blood, obtained less than 30 months after vaccination. These receptor sequences come from a man between 50 and 75 years old who received an inactivated influenza vaccine. The CDR3 runs from the conserved cysteine through the conserved F or W. D genes are given only for firm matches. Rows give clone size only sometimes, using once, few, many, or a class for an expanded clone.

TRBV19,many,TRBJ2-2,-,CASSPGGFTGELFF,TGTGCCAGTAGTCCCGGGGGATTCACCGGGGAGCTGTTTTTT
TRBV5-1,few,TRBJ2-1,-,CASSFVFLNEQFF,TGCGCCAGCAGCTTCGTTTTTCTGAATGAGCAGTTCTTC
TRBV20-1,-,TRBJ1-2,-,CSARDQPGFDGYTF,TGCAGTGCTAGAGATCAGCCAGGGTTTGATGGCTACACCTTC
TRBV3-1,many,TRBJ1-6,-,CASGSTYNSPLHF,TGTGCCAGCGGATCGACCTATAATTCACCCCTCCACTTT
TRBV5-1,few,TRBJ2-3,-,CASSLEVGATDTQYF,TGCGCCAGCAGCTTGGAGGTAGGGGCCACAGATACGCAGTATTTT
TRBV20-1,few,TRBJ1-2,-,CSATQGRNYGYTF,TGCAGTGCAACACAGGGCCGCAACTATGGCTACACCTTC
TRBV5-1,few,TRBJ2-5,-,CASSLELTYRQETQYF,TGCGCCAGCAGCTTGGAGTTGACGTACCGCCAAGAGACCCAGTACTTC
TRBV6-2/TRBV6-3,many,TRBJ1-6,-,CASSYIATGLNSPLHF,TGTGCCAGCAGTTACATTGCAACAGGGCTAAATTCACCCCTCCACTTT
TRBV12-3/TRBV12-4,-,TRBJ2-5,-,CASSSTGDGETQYF,TGTGCCAGCAGTTCGACAGGAGACGGAGAGACCCAGTACTTC
TRBV24-1,few,TRBJ2-2,TRBD1,CATSDWTGSGELFF,TGTGCCACCAGTGATTGGACAGGGTCCGGGGAGCTGTTTTTT
TRBV20-1,few,TRBJ2-5,TRBD2,CSASLAETYQETQYF,TGCAGTGCTTCCCTAGCGGAGACGTACCAAGAGACCCAGTACTTC
TRBV6-1,many,TRBJ2-2,-,CASSPTAGLSGELFF,TGTGCCAGCAGTCCCACCGCGGGGCTCTCCGGGGAGCTGTTTTTT
TRBV7-9,few,TRBJ2-7,TRBD1,CASSLRTGEEQYF,TGTGCCAGCAGCTTAAGGACAGGGGAGGAGCAGTACTTC
TRBV11-2,few,TRBJ2-7,-,CASANYEQYF,TGTGCCAGCGCTAACTACGAGCAGTACTTC
TRBV4-2,few,TRBJ1-2,TRBD1,CASRGTDKPANYGYTF,TGTGCCAGCAGGGGGACAGATAAACCCGCTAACTATGGCTACACCTTC